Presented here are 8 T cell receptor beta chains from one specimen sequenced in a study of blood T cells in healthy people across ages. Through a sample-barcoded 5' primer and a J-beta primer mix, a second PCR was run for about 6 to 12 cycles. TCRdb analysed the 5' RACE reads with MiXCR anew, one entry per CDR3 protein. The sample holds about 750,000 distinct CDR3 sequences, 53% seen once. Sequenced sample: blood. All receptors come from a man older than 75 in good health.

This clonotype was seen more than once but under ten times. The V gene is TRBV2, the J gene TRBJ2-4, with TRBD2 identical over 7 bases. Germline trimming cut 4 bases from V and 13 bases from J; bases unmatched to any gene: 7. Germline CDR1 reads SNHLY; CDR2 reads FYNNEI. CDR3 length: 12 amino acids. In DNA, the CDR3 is TGTGCCAGCAGTGGGGAGGGACGGAGACAGTACTTC. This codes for CASSGEGRRQYF.

CDR3 loop: CASSEYLSGRDYGYTF. CDR3 DNA: TGTGCCAGCAGTGAATATTTAAGCGGGCGCGACTATGGCTACACCTTC. The chain employs TRBV2 and TRBJ1-2, with D hard to call. This CDR3 is built from 16 residues. Per germline, CDR1 SNHLY and CDR2 FYNNEI. V was trimmed by 2 bases and J by 3 bases, leaving 16 bases between them.

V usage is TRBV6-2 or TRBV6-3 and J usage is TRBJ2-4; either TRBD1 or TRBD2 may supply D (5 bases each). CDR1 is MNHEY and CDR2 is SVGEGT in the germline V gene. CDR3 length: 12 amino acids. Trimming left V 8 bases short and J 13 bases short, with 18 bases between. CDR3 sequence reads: CASHRMGREQYF. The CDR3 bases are TGTGCCAGCCACCGCATGGGCAGGGAGCAGTACTTC.

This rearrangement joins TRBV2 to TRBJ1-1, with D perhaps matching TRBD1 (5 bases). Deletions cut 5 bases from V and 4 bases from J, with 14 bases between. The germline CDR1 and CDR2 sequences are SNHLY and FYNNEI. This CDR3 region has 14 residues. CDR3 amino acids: CASSPARAGTEAFF. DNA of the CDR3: TGTGCCAGCAGTCCCGCCAGGGCAGGCACTGAAGCTTTCTTT.

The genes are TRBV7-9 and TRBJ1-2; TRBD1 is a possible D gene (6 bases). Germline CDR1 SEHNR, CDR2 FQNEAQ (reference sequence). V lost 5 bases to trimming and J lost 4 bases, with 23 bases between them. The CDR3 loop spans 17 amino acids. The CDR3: CASSQMVGGHSFYGYTF. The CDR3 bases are TGTGCCAGCAGCCAAATGGTCGGGGGGCACAGTTTCTATGGCTACACCTTC.

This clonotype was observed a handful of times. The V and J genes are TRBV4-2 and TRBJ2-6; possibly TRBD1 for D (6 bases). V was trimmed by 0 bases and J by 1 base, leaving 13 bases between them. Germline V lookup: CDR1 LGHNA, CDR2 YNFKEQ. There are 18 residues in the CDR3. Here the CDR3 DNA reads TGTGCCAGCAGCCAAGATCGGAACAGGGCGTCTGGGGCCAACGTCCTGACTTTC. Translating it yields CASSQDRNRASGANVLTF.

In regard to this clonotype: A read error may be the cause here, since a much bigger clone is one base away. The CDR3 nucleotides are TGCAGTGCTAGAGTCCCGAGCAGGTTCTCTTACGAGCAGTACTTC. Its protein is CSARVPSRFSYEQYF. The chain has TRBV20-1 and TRBJ2-5; D not resolved. The J call may be mistaken, given a closer DNA end match to TRBJ2-7. This CDR3 region has 15 residues. Germline CDR1 DFQATT, CDR2 SNEGSKA (reference sequence).

CDR3 nucleotides: TGTGCCACCCTGTTAGGTACAGGACCCCAAGAGACCCAGTACTTC. Amino acids: CATLLGTGPQETQYF. The chain combines TRBV15 with TRBJ2-5; weak D call: TRBD1 (5 bases). Germline CDR1 and CDR2: LNHNV and YYDKDF (reference sequence). Trimming shortened V by 8 bases and J by 1 base, and 17 bases separated the two germline ends. The CDR3 consists of 15 residues.